The 27 T cell receptor beta chains in this list originate from one sample, sequenced in a study of T cells in Graves' hyperthyroidism and ophthalmopathy. RNA transcripts provided the source from which TCR beta CDR3 regions were amplified. The HTBI set primed first-round TCR CDR3 RT-PCR. Via MiXCR, TCRdb re-called the multiplex PCR reads, giving one row per CDR3 protein. The table includes roughly 750,000 distinct CDR3 sequences, about 16% detected once. Sequences were obtained from blood. The receptors here all came from a man aged 18 to 29 with Graves' hyperthyroidism.

The chain has TRBV20-1 and TRBJ2-1, with 7 bases lining up with TRBD2. The V and J ends lost 3 bases and 9 bases, in that order; junction bases with no gene match: 8. Germline CDR1 reads DFQATT; CDR2 reads SNEGSKA (reference sequence). The CDR3 covers 13 residues. CDR3 sequence (DNA): TGCAGTGCTAGTGGGGACTACCGTACTGAGCAGTTCTTC. This encodes CSASGDYRTEQFF.

This clonotype was recorded at least ten times. The J gene is TRBJ2-7, the V gene TRBV20-1; D remains unclear. Germline CDR1 DFQATT, CDR2 SNEGSKA (reference sequence). This CDR3 contains 15 residues. V was shortened by 2 bases and J by 3 bases, with 17 bases between the two germline ends. As DNA, the CDR3 is TGCAGTGCTAGAAGGACGGACCGACGACTCTACGAGCAGTACTTC. This codes for CSARRTDRRLYEQYF.

This clonotype was seen ten or more times. This chain connects TRBV9 to TRBJ2-7, with 8 bases that match TRBD2. Germline V gives CDR1 SGDLS, CDR2 YYNGEE. J lost 0 bases, V lost 3 bases, and 5 bases had no gene match. CDR3 length: 15 residues. The CDR3 loop reads CASSASGTSSYEQYF. CDR3 sequence (DNA): TGTGCCAGCAGCGCATCCGGGACTAGCTCCTACGAGCAGTACTTC.

This clonotype was detected many times. This sequence joins TRBV2 and TRBJ1-1; D possibly corresponds to TRBD1 (5 bases). CDR1 is SNHLY and CDR2 is FYNNEI in the germline V gene. V lost 6 bases, J lost 1 base, and 15 bases lay in between. This CDR3 comprises 15 residues. CDR3 in DNA: TGTGCCAGCAGCGAGGGGCGTTCGAGGAACACTGAAGCTTTCTTT. Its protein product is CASSEGRSRNTEAFF.

Turning to this clonotype: A much more abundant neighbour one base away suggests this may be a read error. The chain combines TRBV12-3 or TRBV12-4 with TRBJ2-1; the match to TRBD2 covers 9 bases. The CDR3 has 14 residues. With V trimmed by 3 bases and J by 4 bases, 1 base remained unmatched. CDR3 in amino acids: CASSFSGRYNEQFF. CDR3 DNA sequence: TGTGCCAGCAGTTTTAGCGGGAGATACAATGAGCAGTTCTTC.

The chain links TRBV5-8 to TRBJ2-7, with D uncertain. Deletions cut 8 bases from V and 4 bases from J, with 16 bases between. CDR1 and CDR2 from the germline V gene are SGHTS and YDEGEE. The CDR3 is 13 residues long. The CDR3 spells CARVTPAFYEQYF. CDR3 coding DNA: TGTGCCAGGGTTACACCAGCGTTTTACGAGCAGTACTTC.

Many counts were recorded for this clonotype. The chain uses TRBV28 and TRBJ1-6, with D unclear. The CDR3 runs 17 residues. V was clipped by 4 bases and J by 0 bases, with 13 bases between them. Per the germline V gene, CDR1 is MDHEN and CDR2 is SYDVKM. CDR3 loop: CASSWLGQSSYNSPLHF. In nucleotides, the CDR3 is TGTGCCAGCAGTTGGTTGGGTCAGAGCTCCTATAATTCACCCCTCCACTTT.

This clonotype was detected many times. The V and J genes are TRBV12-3 or TRBV12-4 and TRBJ2-3, with 7 bases identical to TRBD2. The CDR3 sequence is 15 residues long. Trimming cost V 6 bases and J 5 bases; bases outside gene matches: 11. The CDR3 here is CASSPQVAGGDTQYF. DNA of the CDR3: TGTGCCAGCAGCCCCCAGGTAGCGGGTGGAGATACGCAGTATTTT.

This clonotype was recorded a few times. This chain joins TRBV4-1 and TRBJ2-1, with D possibly matching TRBD2 (6 bases). CDR3 length: 15 residues. The germline gives CDR1 MGHRA, CDR2 YSYEKL. V gave up 5 bases and J gave up 2 bases, with 13 bases separating them. CDR3 protein: CASSVAEGPYNEQFF. CDR3 sequence (DNA): TGCGCCAGCAGCGTGGCGGAGGGACCCTACAATGAGCAGTTCTTC.

In this sample, this clonotype turned up many times. The rearrangement joins TRBV30 to TRBJ1-1; the D is unclear. CDR1 and CDR2 (germline): GTSNPN, SVGIG (reference sequence). CDR3 length equals 13 residues. The ends were cut back, 1 base at V and 1 base at J, with 7 bases in the middle. The CDR3 nucleotides read TGTGCCTGGAGTGGCCGCGGGAACACTGAAGCTTTCTTT. As protein: CAWSGRGNTEAFF. Variable domain in full (rest from reference TRBV30 and TRBJ1-1): SQTIHQWPATLVQPVGSPLSLECTVEGTSNPNLYWYRQAAGRGLQLLFYSVGIGQISSEVPQNLSASRPQDRQFILSSKKLLLSDSGFYLCAWSGRGNTEAFFGQGTRLTVV.

This clonotype was detected ten times or more. The V call is TRBV12-3 or TRBV12-4, the J call TRBJ2-3; TRBD2 aligns across 7 bases. Trimming removed 7 bases from V and 4 bases from J; junction bases left unmatched: 8. CDR3 length equals 14 residues. Here the CDR3 DNA reads TGTGCCAGCAATCCTTGGGGGAGGGCAGATACGCAGTATTTT. This encodes CASNPWGRADTQYF.

The chain recombines TRBV6-1 with TRBJ2-2, with TRBD2 matching over 7 bases. The CDR3 has 14 amino acids. CDR1 is MNHNS, CDR2 SASEGT, per germline. V lost 2 bases and J lost 6; bases outside the gene matches: 3. The CDR3 is CASSEQGGSGELFF. The CDR3 region has the DNA TGTGCCAGCAGTGAACAGGGAGGGTCCGGGGAGCTGTTTTTT.

This sequence joins TRBV27 and TRBJ2-7, with TRBD2 identical over 8 bases. This CDR3 has 13 amino acids. Germline values: CDR1 MNHEY, CDR2 SMNVEV (reference sequence). V gave up 5 bases and J gave up 5 bases; unmatched junction bases: 5. CDR3 coding DNA: TGTGCCAGCAGTAGCGGGAGTAACAACGAGCAGTACTTC. Residues: CASSSGSNNEQYF.

In this sample, this clonotype turned up a few times. The chain links TRBV7-2 to TRBJ2-7, with D perhaps TRBD2 (7 bases). Germline V CDR1 and CDR2: SGHTA, FQGNSA. CDR3 length: 15 amino acids. V lost 8 bases and J lost 4, with 21 bases in between. The CDR3 bases are TGTGCCAGCGGAAGGGGGGGAGGGTTAATGTACGAGCAGTACTTC. Translating gives CASGRGGGLMYEQYF.

This chain connects TRBV3-1 to TRBJ2-5; D perhaps matches TRBD2 (5 bases). From germline, CDR1 is LGHDT and CDR2 YNNKEL (reference sequence). The CDR3 has 11 amino acids. Trimming left V 7 bases short and J 7 bases short, with 10 bases between. The CDR3, as DNA: TGTGCCAGCACCCATGGAGGGACCCAGTACTTC. Translating it yields CASTHGGTQYF.

This clonotype came up many times. The chain is built from TRBV27 and TRBJ2-3; D not certain. CDR1 MNHEY and CDR2 SMNVEV come from the germline V gene (reference sequence). Trimming removed 2 bases from V and 1 base from J, with 13 bases in between. The CDR3 sequence is 16 residues long. CDR3 loop: CASSLRAALGTDTQYF. In DNA, the CDR3 is TGTGCCAGCAGTTTAAGGGCGGCCCTTGGCACAGATACGCAGTATTTT.

In its sample, this clonotype was seen a few times. The chain combines TRBV6-1 with TRBJ2-7; D is perhaps TRBD1 (7 bases). V lost 0 bases and J lost 1, with 10 bases in between. The CDR3 is 15 amino acids. Germline CDR1 is MNHNS and CDR2 is SASEGT. CDR3: CASSEAGGQSYEQYF. Written as DNA, the CDR3 is TGTGCCAGCAGTGAAGCGGGGGGACAGTCCTACGAGCAGTACTTC.

In this sample, this clonotype turned up many times. The chain combines TRBV20-1 with TRBJ2-7; D tentatively fits TRBD1 or TRBD2 (5 bases each). The V end lost 6 bases, the J end lost 0 bases, and 15 bases lay between the germline ends. This CDR3 comprises 14 residues. The V gene's germline CDR1 is DFQATT and CDR2 SNEGSKA (reference sequence). As DNA, the CDR3 is TGCAGTGCCCCTGGGACGGGACGCTCCTACGAGCAGTACTTC. This translates into CSAPGTGRSYEQYF.

This clonotype was found a few times. The chain has TRBV6-1 and TRBJ1-1; TRBD1 might be the D (5 bases). Trimming removed 5 bases at V and 2 bases at J, with 15 bases between. Germline assignment: CDR1 MNHNS and CDR2 SASEGT. This CDR3 has 15 amino acids. CDR3 amino acids: CASSTAGGVNTEAFF. CDR3 DNA sequence: TGTGCCAGCAGTACCGCGGGGGGGGTAAACACTGAAGCTTTCTTT.

This clonotype was observed at least ten times. The rearrangement joins TRBV12-3 or TRBV12-4 to TRBJ2-3; 7 bases match TRBD2. This CDR3 spans 15 amino acids. V shed 7 bases and J 6 bases; nucleotides not matched to a gene: 13. This CDR3 reads CASTLRGRAGDTQYF. The CDR3 DNA reads TGTGCCAGCACCTTACGGGGGAGGGCCGGGGATACGCAGTATTTT.

This clonotype was seen repeatedly, ten times or more. This chain uses TRBV20-1 with TRBJ2-1, with D possibly matching TRBD2 (6 bases). Germline V lookup: CDR1 DFQATT, CDR2 SNEGSKA (reference sequence). This CDR3 has 15 residues. Trimming removed 6 bases at V and 0 bases at J, with 15 bases between. CDR3 sequence reads: CSAPRAGGSYNEQFF. The CDR3, as DNA: TGCAGTGCCCCTAGAGCGGGCGGCTCCTACAATGAGCAGTTCTTC.

This clonotype was found a few times. The DNA for the CDR3 is TGCGCCAGCACCGGGGGGGGGAACTCTGGAAACACCATATATTTT. Protein: CASTGGGNSGNTIYF. The J gene is TRBJ1-3, the V gene TRBV5-1; D is possibly TRBD1 (5 bases). CDR1 and CDR2 (germline): SGHRS, YFSETQ. The CDR3 is 15 residues long. Trimming pared 6 bases from V and 0 bases from J, leaving 13 bases between.

In this sample, this clonotype turned up many times. The chain combines TRBV6-5 with TRBJ1-2; D perhaps matches TRBD1 (6 bases). CDR1 and CDR2 (germline): MNHEY, SVGAGI. V was pared by 0 bases and J by 3 bases, with 8 bases between. This CDR3 spans 14 amino acids. In DNA form, the CDR3 reads TGTGCCAGCAGTTACTCGGCAGGGGACTATGGCTACACCTTC. Translated: CASSYSAGDYGYTF.

This clonotype has a handful of counts. The chain employs TRBV27 and TRBJ1-3; possibly TRBD1 for D (5 bases). The CDR3 is 14 residues long. V was cut by 6 bases and J by 3 bases, with 12 bases left in between. Germline V gene sequence: CDR1 MNHEY, CDR2 SMNVEV (reference sequence). The CDR3 region has the DNA TGTGCCAGCAGGAGTAGGGGCGGTGGAAACACCATATATTTT. The encoded protein is CASRSRGGGNTIYF.

At least ten counts were recorded for this clonotype. The chain links TRBV28 to TRBJ2-7; D perhaps matches TRBD1 (6 bases). CDR3 length: 14 amino acids. The V end was cut by 7 bases, the J end by 0 bases, with 13 bases between. From germline, CDR1 is MDHEN and CDR2 SYDVKM. Here the CDR3 DNA reads TGTGCCAGCACCCCGAGGGGGTACTCCTACGAGCAGTACTTC. This translates into CASTPRGYSYEQYF.

Notes on this clonotype: One end of the junction fails to match germline, which may point to a read error. This sequence joins TRBV5-6 and TRBJ2-3, with TRBD1 matching 10 bases. The V gene's germline CDR1 is SGHDT and CDR2 YYEEEE. This CDR3 has 17 amino acids. This CDR3 reads CASSLETGGWSTDTQYF. The DNA of the CDR3 is TGTGCCAGCAGTTTGGAGACAGGGGGCTGGAGCACAGATACGCAGTATTTT.

The CDR3 sequence: CASGLAGGLDTEAFF. The CDR3 DNA reads TGTGCTAGTGGTTTGGCGGGGGGATTGGACACTGAAGCTTTCTTT. The chain joins TRBV12-5 to TRBJ1-1; a weak D match, TRBD1 (5 bases). Germline V gives CDR1 LGHNT, CDR2 FRNRAP. V lost 1 base to trimming and J lost 3 bases, with 12 bases between them. The CDR3 extends over 15 amino acids. Variable domain in full (rest from reference TRBV12-5 and TRBJ1-1): DARVTQTPRHKVTEMGQEVTMRCQPILGHNTVFWYRQTMMQGLELLAYFRNRAPLDDSGMPKDRFSAEMPDATLATLKIQPSEPRDSAVYFCASGLAGGLDTEAFFGQGTRLTVV.